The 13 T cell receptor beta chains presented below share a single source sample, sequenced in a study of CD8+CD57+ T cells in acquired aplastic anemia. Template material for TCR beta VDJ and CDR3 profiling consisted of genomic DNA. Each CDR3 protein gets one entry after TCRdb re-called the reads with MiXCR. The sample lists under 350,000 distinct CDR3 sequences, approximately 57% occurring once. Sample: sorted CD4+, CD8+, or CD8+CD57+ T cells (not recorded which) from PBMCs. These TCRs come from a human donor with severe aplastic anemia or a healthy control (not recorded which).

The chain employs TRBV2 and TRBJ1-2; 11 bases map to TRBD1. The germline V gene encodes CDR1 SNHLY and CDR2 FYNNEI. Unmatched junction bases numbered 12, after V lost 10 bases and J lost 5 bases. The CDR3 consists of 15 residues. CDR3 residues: CAKETGQGAGYGYTF. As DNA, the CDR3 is TGTGCCAAAGAAACCGGACAGGGGGCAGGATATGGCTACACCTTC.

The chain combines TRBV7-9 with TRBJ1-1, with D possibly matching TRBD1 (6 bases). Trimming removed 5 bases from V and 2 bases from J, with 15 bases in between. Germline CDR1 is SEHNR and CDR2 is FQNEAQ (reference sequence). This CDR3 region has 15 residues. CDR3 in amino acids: CASSRNGQPNTEAFF. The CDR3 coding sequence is TGTGCCAGCAGCAGGAACGGACAGCCTAACACTGAAGCTTTCTTT.

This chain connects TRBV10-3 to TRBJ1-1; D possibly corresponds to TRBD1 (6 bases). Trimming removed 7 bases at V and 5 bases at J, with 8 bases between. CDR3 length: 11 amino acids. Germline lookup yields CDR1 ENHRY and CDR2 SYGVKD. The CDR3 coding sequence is TGTGCCATCATGGACAGTACTGAAGCTTTCTTT. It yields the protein CAIMDSTEAFF.

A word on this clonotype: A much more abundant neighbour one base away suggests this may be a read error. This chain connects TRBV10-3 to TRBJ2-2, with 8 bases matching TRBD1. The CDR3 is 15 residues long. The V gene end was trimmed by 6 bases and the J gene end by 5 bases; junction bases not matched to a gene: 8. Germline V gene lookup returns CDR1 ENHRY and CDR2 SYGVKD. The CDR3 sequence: CAIRYGQGRTGELFF. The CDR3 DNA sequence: TGTGCCATCAGATATGGACAGGGCCGGACCGGGGAGCTGTTTTTT.

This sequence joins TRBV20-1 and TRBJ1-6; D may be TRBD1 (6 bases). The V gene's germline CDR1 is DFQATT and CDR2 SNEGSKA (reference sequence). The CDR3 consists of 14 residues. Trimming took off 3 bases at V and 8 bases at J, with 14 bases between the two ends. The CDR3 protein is CSASLAGADSPLHF. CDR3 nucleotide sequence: TGCAGTGCTAGCCTCGCAGGGGCCGATTCACCCCTCCACTTT.

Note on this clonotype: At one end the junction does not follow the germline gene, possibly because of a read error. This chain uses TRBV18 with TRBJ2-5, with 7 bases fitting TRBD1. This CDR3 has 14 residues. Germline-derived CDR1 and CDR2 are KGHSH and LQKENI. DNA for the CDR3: TGTGCCAGCTCACAATTAGGGGGCCAAGGGACCCAGTACTTC. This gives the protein CASSQLGGQGTQYF.

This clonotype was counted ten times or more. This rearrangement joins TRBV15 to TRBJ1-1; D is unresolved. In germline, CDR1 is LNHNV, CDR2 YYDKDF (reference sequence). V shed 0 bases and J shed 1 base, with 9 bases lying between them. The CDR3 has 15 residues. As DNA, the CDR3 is TGTGCCACCAGCAGAGATTACGCAGGGAACACTGAAGCTTTCTTT. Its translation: CATSRDYAGNTEAFF.

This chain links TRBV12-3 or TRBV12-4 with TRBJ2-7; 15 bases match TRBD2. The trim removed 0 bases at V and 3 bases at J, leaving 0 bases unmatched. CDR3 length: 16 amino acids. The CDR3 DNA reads TGTGCCAGCAGTTTAGCGGGACTAGCGGGGGGCTACGAGCAGTACTTC. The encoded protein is CASSLAGLAGGYEQYF.

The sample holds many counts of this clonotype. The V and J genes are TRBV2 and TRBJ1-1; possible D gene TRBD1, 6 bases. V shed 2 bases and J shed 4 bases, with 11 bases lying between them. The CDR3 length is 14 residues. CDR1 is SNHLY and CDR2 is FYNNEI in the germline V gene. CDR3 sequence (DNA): TGTGCCAGCAGTGAACTGGGGGCGCGCACTGAAGCTTTCTTT. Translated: CASSELGARTEAFF.

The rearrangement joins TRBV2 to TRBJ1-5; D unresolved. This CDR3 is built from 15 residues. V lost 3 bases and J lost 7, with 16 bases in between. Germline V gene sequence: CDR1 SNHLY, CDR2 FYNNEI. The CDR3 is CASSDVRGSSQPQHF. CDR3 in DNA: TGTGCCAGCAGTGATGTACGGGGAAGTAGCCAGCCCCAGCATTTT.

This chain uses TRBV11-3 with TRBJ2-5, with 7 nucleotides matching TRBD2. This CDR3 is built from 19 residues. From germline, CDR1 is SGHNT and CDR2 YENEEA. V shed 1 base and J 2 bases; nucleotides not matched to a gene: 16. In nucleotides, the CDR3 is TGTGCCAGCAGCTTAGGAGTGAGTAGCGGGCCGGCCGTACAAGAGACCCAGTACTTC. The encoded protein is CASSLGVSSGPAVQETQYF.

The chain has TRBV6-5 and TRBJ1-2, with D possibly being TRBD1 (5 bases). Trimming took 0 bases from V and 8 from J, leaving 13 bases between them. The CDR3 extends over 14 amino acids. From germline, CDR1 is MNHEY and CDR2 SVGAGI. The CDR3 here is CASSYSGPRWGYTF. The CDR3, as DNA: TGTGCCAGCAGTTACTCGGGACCGCGGTGGGGCTACACCTTC.

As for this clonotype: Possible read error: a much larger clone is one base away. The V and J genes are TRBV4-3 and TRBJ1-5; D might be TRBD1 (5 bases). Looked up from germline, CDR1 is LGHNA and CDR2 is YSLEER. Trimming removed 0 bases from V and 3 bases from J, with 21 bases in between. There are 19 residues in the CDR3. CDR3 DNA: TGCGCCAGCAGCCAAGATCCGCTGGGGACTAGCGCACCCAATCAGCCCCAGCATTTT. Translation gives CASSQDPLGTSAPNQPQHF.